These T cell receptor beta chains were read from a single sample in a study of identical twins. TCRdb re-derived calls from the 5' RACE reads in MiXCR, one entry per CDR3 protein. Among about 520,000 distinct CDR3 sequences listed, approximately 22% were seen once. This sample also appeared in a second study, on T cells expressing NK-cell markers.

Specimen: CD4+ T cells sorted from blood. The receptors shown here come from a woman younger than 30 in good health. The CDR3 runs from the conserved cysteine through the conserved F or W. A D gene is named only where the DNA matches it firmly. The size entry is marked missing in some rows and otherwise reads once, few, many or a size class.

V,D,size,J,DNA,CDR3
TRBV5-1,NA,few,TRBJ1-1,TGCGCCAGCAGCTTGACGGTCACGGGAGGGAGCACTGAAGCTTTCTTT,CASSLTVTGGSTEAFF
TRBV7-2,NA,few,TRBJ2-3,TGTGCCAGCACAAGCCTCACCCCAGATACGCAGTATTTT,CASTSLTPDTQYF
TRBV10-1,NA,few,TRBJ2-1,TGCGCCAGCAGCGCCCGACAGGCCAGCGAGCAGTTCTTC,CASSARQASEQFF
TRBV11-3,NA,NA,TRBJ2-2,TGTGCCAGCAGCTTAGGGCGGAACATCGGCACCGGGGAGCTGTTTTTT,CASSLGRNIGTGELFF
TRBV12-3/TRBV12-4,NA,NA,TRBJ2-3,TGTGCCAGCACCCCGAGGGGTAGAGATACGCAGTATTTT,CASTPRGRDTQYF
TRBV6-6,NA,few,TRBJ2-5,TGTGCCAGCAGCCGGGTCTTACAAGAGACCCAGTACTTC,CASSRVLQETQYF
TRBV18,NA,once,TRBJ2-7,TGTGCCAGCTCGCGTGCAACAGGTGCCAGGGTCAACGAGCAGTACTTC,CASSRATGARVNEQYF
TRBV7-9,NA,few,TRBJ2-2,TGTGCCAGCCCGCCGATACAGGGATCGAACACCGGGGAGCTGTTTTTT,CASPPIQGSNTGELFF
TRBV9,NA,NA,TRBJ2-7,TGTGCCAGCAGCGTCGTACAGGGTGGGTTGTCCGAGCAGTACTTC,CASSVVQGGLSEQYF
TRBV20-1,TRBD1,NA,TRBJ1-3,TGCAGTGCTAATCCATCCGGGACAGGGACTGGAAACACCATATATTTT,CSANPSGTGTGNTIYF
TRBV21-1,NA,few,TRBJ2-1,TGTGCCAGCAGCAAAAGGGCCCATAGGAGCGGTGAGCAGTTCTTC,CASSKRAHRSGEQFF
TRBV7-9,NA,NA,TRBJ2-7,TGTGCCAGCAGCTTAGCGTGGCCCCCAAGCGAGCAGTACTTC,CASSLAWPPSEQYF
TRBV12-3/TRBV12-4,NA,many,TRBJ1-5,TGTGCCAGCAGTTTGTTTTTCGGAGGGCCCAATCAGCCCCAGCATTTT,CASSLFFGGPNQPQHF
TRBV12-3/TRBV12-4,NA,NA,TRBJ2-3,TGTGCCACAAAATTGGGGGATACGCAGTATTTT,CATKLGDTQYF
TRBV20-1,TRBD2,NA,TRBJ2-4,TGCAGTGCTAGAGAGCAGGGACTAATCGCCAAAAACATTCAGTACTTC,CSAREQGLIAKNIQYF
TRBV5-1,TRBD1,NA,TRBJ1-2,TGCGCCAGCAGCTTGGCCGCAGGGGGCTTCTATGGCTACACCTTC,CASSLAAGGFYGYTF
TRBV4-3,TRBD1,NA,TRBJ1-4,TGCGCCAGCAGCCGCGGGACAGGTCAGGGGGAAAAACTGTTTTTT,CASSRGTGQGEKLFF
TRBV3-1,NA,once,TRBJ1-6,TGTGCCAGCAGCCAAGGGCTGAAGGGTTCACCCCTCCACTTT,CASSQGLKGSPLHF
TRBV9,NA,NA,TRBJ1-2,TGTGCCAGCAGTAACGGCGAGGGGGGCTACACCTTC,CASSNGEGGYTF
TRBV7-9,TRBD1,NA,TRBJ1-1,TGTGCCAGCAGCTGGAAACAGGGGTACACTGAAGCTTTCTTT,CASSWKQGYTEAFF
TRBV20-1,TRBD2,NA,TRBJ2-1,TGCAGTGCTAGAGATAGCGGGAGGATCAATGAGCAGTTCTTC,CSARDSGRINEQFF
TRBV20-1,NA,NA,TRBJ2-1,TGCAGTGCTAGAGGCCTGTGGTTGACGGAATCCCCCGATGAGCAGTTCTTC,CSARGLWLTESPDEQFF
TRBV29-1,NA,many,TRBJ2-1,TGCAGCGGACGCCAGGGGATTCTCGATGAGCAGTTCTTC,CSGRQGILDEQFF
TRBV10-3,NA,NA,TRBJ2-4,TGTGCCACCAGACCACCCGGAGCCACGCCTTTAGCCAAAAACATTCAGTACTTC,CATRPPGATPLAKNIQYF
TRBV5-6,NA,NA,TRBJ1-1,TGTGCCAGCAGCTTCATCACTGAAGCTTTCTTT,CASSFITEAFF
TRBV25-1,NA,NA,TRBJ2-1,TGTGCCAGCAGCTTCACAGGCAATGAGCAGTTCTTC,CASSFTGNEQFF
TRBV7-2,NA,few,TRBJ2-7,TGTGCCAGCAGCATCACCGGGACTTTCTCCTACGAGCAGTACTTC,CASSITGTFSYEQYF
TRBV7-2,NA,few,TRBJ2-7,TGTGCCAGCAGCCTCGGGACGAGACACCACGAGCAGTACTTC,CASSLGTRHHEQYF
TRBV3-1,TRBD1,NA,TRBJ2-4,TGTGCCAGCAGTTTACAGGGGGCCAGAAACATTCAGTACTTC,CASSLQGARNIQYF
TRBV10-3,TRBD1,many,TRBJ1-2,TGTGCCATCAGTGGCGCCGGGACAGGGGGAGACGGCTATGGCTACACCTTC,CAISGAGTGGDGYGYTF
TRBV5-1,TRBD2,few,TRBJ2-1,TGCGCCAGCAGCTTGTACGGGACTAGTCGCAATGAGCAGTTCTTC,CASSLYGTSRNEQFF
TRBV6-2/TRBV6-3,NA,NA,TRBJ1-5,TGTGCCAGCAGTTACCTGGTGGTGGATCAGCCCCAGCATTTT,CASSYLVVDQPQHF
TRBV7-6,NA,NA,TRBJ2-2,TGTGCCAGCAACCGGGACACCTACACCGGGGAGCTGTTTTTT,CASNRDTYTGELFF
TRBV6-1,NA,NA,TRBJ2-2,TGTGCCAGCAGTGGACGGGGTGAGACCGGGGAGCTGTTTTTT,CASSGRGETGELFF
TRBV21-1,NA,NA,TRBJ1-1,TGTGCCAGCAGAGGAAATACAGGGGGCGTGATGAACACTGAAGCTTTCTTT,CASRGNTGGVMNTEAFF